This entry features one T cell receptor beta chain sequence. Antigen: not known. The V gene lost 0 bases and the J gene lost 0 bases, with 11 bases spanning the gap. The CDR3 runs 16 residues. Germline CDR1 reads SGHNT; CDR2 reads YENEEA. The sample belongs to a study of vaccination and CD4 T cells after COVID-19. Whole-study context: Six males and four females, two Hispanic, made up the convalescents. Collection of post-COVID samples occurred a median roughly 110 days after diagnosis, spanning a range of 35 to 161. Stimulation of the cells used overlapping spike peptide pools from SARS-CoV-2 and from the common cold coronaviruses HCoV-NL63, HCoV-OC43 and HCoV-229E. A CEFX pool, an HIV-1 Nef pool, or else no peptide went into the control cultures.

The Oncomine TCR Beta short-read assay was what sequenced the DNA obtained from cultured CD4+ T cells. Each CDR3 protein gets one entry after TCRdb re-called the PCR reads with MiXCR. The table lists more than 20,000 distinct CDR3 sequences, roughly 50% of them singletons, with 13% in the top ten. Time point meaning: late sampling 161 to 241 days after vaccination in three convalescent patients. Described treatment: roughly 10-day PBMC culture with coronavirus spike peptide pools or control peptides (ViraFEST assay). V is TRBV11-3 and J is TRBJ1-2; D ambiguous. This receptor was taken from a human donor who had recovered from COVID-19. The sequencing here drew on CD4+ T cells from blood, cultured in vitro, taken about 7 months after SARS-CoV-2 vaccination. The CDR3 reads CASSLDASRANYGYTF. CDR3 nucleotide sequence: TGTGCCAGCAGCTTAGATGCGTCAAGAGCTAACTATGGCTACACCTTC.